This entry lists 15 T cell receptor beta chains sequenced from one sample in a study of T cell responses to AZD1222 COVID-19 vaccine. TCRdb's table, derived via immunoSEQ multiplex PCR, lists solely in-frame clones and lacks some. The data hold 75,000 to 100,000 clones, with around 90% observed a single time. This material consisted of peripheral blood, taken on day 0 of AZD1222 vaccination. These receptors were taken from an adult in good health.

The rearrangement links TRBV18 to TRBJ2-2; D is unclear. Germline loops: CDR1 KGHSH, CDR2 LQKENI. The CDR3 contains 13 residues. V was clipped by 6 bases and J by 5 bases, with 10 bases between them. The DNA for the CDR3 is TGTGCCAGCTCGCAGGCTTGGACCGGGGAGCTGTTTTTT. Translating gives CASSQAWTGELFF.

The rearrangement links TRBV19 to TRBJ2-1; 8 nucleotides agree with TRBD2. In germline, CDR1 is LNHDA, CDR2 SQIVND (reference sequence). The CDR3 runs 15 residues. V gave up 5 bases and J gave up 8 bases; unmatched junction bases: 11. The CDR3 protein is CASSVSGSRLDEQFF. The CDR3 DNA sequence: TGTGCCAGTAGTGTAAGCGGGAGCAGGCTAGATGAGCAGTTCTTC.

The V call is TRBV10-3, the J call TRBJ1-2; D is undetermined. In germline, CDR1 is ENHRY, CDR2 SYGVKD. This CDR3 comprises 14 residues. V shed 4 bases and J shed 7 bases, with 16 bases lying between them. CDR3 nucleotide sequence: TGTGCCATCAGTGGGGGAGCCCGAGCGTTTGGCTACACCTTC. Its translation is CAISGGARAFGYTF.

This chain uses TRBV21-1 with TRBJ2-5; TRBD2, as called in the table, went unchecked against the DNA. TRBV21-1 is a recognized pseudogene. The CDR3 has 13 amino acids. CDR3 amino acids: CASSKAGGETQYF. CDR3 sequence (DNA): TGTGCCAGCAGCAAAGCTGGGGGGGAGACCCAGTACTTC.

The chain uses TRBV7-2 and TRBJ2-7; D not certain. The CDR3 runs 14 residues. CDR1 SGHTA and CDR2 FQGNSA come from the germline V gene. The ends were cut back, 3 bases at V and 2 bases at J, with 11 bases in the middle. The CDR3 sequence: CASSLMDGTYEQYF. The CDR3 nucleotides read TGTGCCAGCAGCTTGATGGACGGAACCTACGAGCAGTACTTC.

The chain links TRBV5-1 to TRBJ1-1, with no clear D. The CDR3 has 11 amino acids. V gave up 1 base and J gave up 2 bases, with 0 bases separating them. Germline CDR1 reads SGHRS; CDR2 reads YFSETQ. The CDR3 protein is CASSLNTEAFF. CDR3 bases: TGCGCCAGCAGCTTGAACACTGAAGCTTTCTTT.

V is TRBV28 and J is TRBJ1-6; D gene uncertain. Trimming removed 6 bases at V and 4 bases at J, with 16 bases between. The CDR3 has 16 residues. Germline lookup yields CDR1 MDHEN and CDR2 SYDVKM. The CDR3 protein is CASSLARAQYNSPLHF. The CDR3 DNA is TGTGCCAGCAGCTTAGCCCGGGCCCAATATAATTCACCCCTCCACTTT.

The chain employs TRBV20-1 and TRBJ1-2, with D maybe TRBD1 (6 bases). V shed 7 bases and J shed 8 bases, with 14 bases lying between them. CDR1 and CDR2 (germline): DFQATT, SNEGSKA (reference sequence). This CDR3 region has 11 residues. This CDR3 is CSVRGGVGYTF. The CDR3 DNA sequence: TGCAGTGTCAGAGGGGGGGTAGGCTACACCTTC.

This clone was detected only once. The V gene is TRBV9, the J gene TRBJ2-3, with 8 bases identical to TRBD2. The trim removed 3 bases at V and 6 bases at J, leaving 9 bases unmatched. The CDR3 loop spans 15 amino acids. Germline-derived CDR1 and CDR2 are SGDLS and YYNGEE. The CDR3 region is CASSATGGGGDTQYF. CDR3 bases: TGTGCCAGCAGCGCCACCGGGGGGGGCGGTGATACGCAGTATTTT.

This clone showed up just once. The rearrangement uses TRBV3-1 (or the pseudogene TRBV3-2) and TRBJ1-4; 8 bases map to TRBD1. Germline assignment: CDR1 LGHDT and CDR2 YNNKEL (reference sequence). The CDR3 is 17 amino acids. V gave up 5 bases and J gave up 3 bases; unmatched junction bases: 11. CDR3 bases: TGTGCCAGCAGCGAGCCCCAGGGGGCGCCCGCTAATGAAAAACTGTTTTTT. This translates into CASSEPQGAPANEKLFF.

The V and J genes are TRBV5-1 and TRBJ2-5; 7 bases align to TRBD1. The V segment lost 4 bases and the J segment 2 bases; nucleotides outside the gene matches: 2. The germline gives CDR1 SGHRS, CDR2 YFSETQ. There are 13 residues in the CDR3. CDR3 protein: CASSRDSQETQYF. DNA of the CDR3: TGCGCCAGCAGCCGGGACAGTCAAGAGACCCAGTACTTC.

This chain connects TRBV6-5 to TRBJ1-1; the D gene is possibly TRBD1 (5 bases). V was cut by 5 bases and J by 4 bases, with 11 bases left in between. The CDR3 runs 13 residues. CDR1 is MNHEY and CDR2 is SVGAGI in the germline V gene. The CDR3 DNA sequence: TGTGCCAGCAGTATTCAGGGAGGCACTGAAGCTTTCTTT. This codes for CASSIQGGTEAFF.

The rearrangement links TRBV27 to TRBJ2-1; TRBD2 is a possible D gene (7 bases). V dropped 5 bases and J dropped 1 base, with 15 bases sitting between them. The germline V gene encodes CDR1 MNHEY and CDR2 SMNVEV (reference sequence). CDR3 length: 16 amino acids. The CDR3 reads CASSTLGRGSYNEQFF. The DNA of the CDR3 is TGTGCCAGCAGTACGCTAGGGAGGGGGTCCTACAATGAGCAGTTCTTC.

The V and J genes are TRBV11-1 and TRBJ1-2, with unresolved D. V was shortened by 5 bases and J by 8 bases, with 18 bases between the two germline ends. This CDR3 comprises 14 residues. Germline V gene data show CDR1 as SGHAT and CDR2 as FQDESV (reference sequence). The CDR3 DNA reads as TGTGCCAGCAGCGCGGGGTGGACGAGTGGAGGCTACACCTTC. This gives the protein CASSAGWTSGGYTF.

A few counts support this clone. The chain carries TRBV7-2 and TRBJ2-5; D unclear. CDR3 length: 15 amino acids. Trimming left V 4 bases short and J 5 bases short, with 17 bases between. Per the germline V gene, CDR1 is SGHTA and CDR2 is FQGNSA. The CDR3 spells CASSSHQSIPETQYF. CDR3 bases: TGTGCCAGCAGCTCCCACCAAAGTATTCCGGAGACCCAGTACTTC.